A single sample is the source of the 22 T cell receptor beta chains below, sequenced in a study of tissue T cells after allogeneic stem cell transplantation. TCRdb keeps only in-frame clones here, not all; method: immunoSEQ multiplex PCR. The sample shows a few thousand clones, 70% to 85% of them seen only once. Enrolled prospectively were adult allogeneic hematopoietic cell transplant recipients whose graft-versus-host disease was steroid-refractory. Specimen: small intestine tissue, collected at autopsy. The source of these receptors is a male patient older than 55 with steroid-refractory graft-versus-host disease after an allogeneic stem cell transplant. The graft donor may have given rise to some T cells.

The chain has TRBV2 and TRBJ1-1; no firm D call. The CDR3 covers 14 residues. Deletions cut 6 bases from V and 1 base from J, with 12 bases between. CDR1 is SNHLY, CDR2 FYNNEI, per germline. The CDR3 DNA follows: TGTGCCAGCAGGTCCACCCCTGGGAACACTGAAGCTTTCTTT. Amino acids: CASRSTPGNTEAFF.

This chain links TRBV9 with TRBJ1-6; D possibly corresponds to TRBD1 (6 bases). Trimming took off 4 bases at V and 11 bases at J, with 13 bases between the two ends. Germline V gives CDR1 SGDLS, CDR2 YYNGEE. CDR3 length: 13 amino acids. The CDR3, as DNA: TGTGCCAGCAGCCCGGACGGACAGCCACCCCTCCACTTT. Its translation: CASSPDGQPPLHF.

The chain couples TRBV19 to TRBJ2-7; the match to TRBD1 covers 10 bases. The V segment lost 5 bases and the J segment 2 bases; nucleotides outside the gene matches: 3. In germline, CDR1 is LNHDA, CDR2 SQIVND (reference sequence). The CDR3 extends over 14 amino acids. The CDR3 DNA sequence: TGTGCCAGTAGTGTTGGACAGGGGGCCTACGAGCAGTACTTC. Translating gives CASSVGQGAYEQYF. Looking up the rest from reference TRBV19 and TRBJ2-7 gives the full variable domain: DGGITQSPKYLFRKEGQNVTLSCEQNLNHDAMYWYRQDPGQGLRLIYYSQIVNDFQKGDIAEGYSVSREKKESFPLTVTSAQKNPTAFYLCASSVGQGAYEQYFGPGTRLTVT.

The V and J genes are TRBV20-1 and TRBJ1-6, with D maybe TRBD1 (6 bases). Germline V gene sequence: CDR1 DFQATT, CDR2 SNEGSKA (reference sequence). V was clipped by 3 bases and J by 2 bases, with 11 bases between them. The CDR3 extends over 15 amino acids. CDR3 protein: CSASQGIAYNSPLHF. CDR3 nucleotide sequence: TGCAGTGCTAGTCAGGGGATCGCCTATAATTCACCCCTCCACTTT.

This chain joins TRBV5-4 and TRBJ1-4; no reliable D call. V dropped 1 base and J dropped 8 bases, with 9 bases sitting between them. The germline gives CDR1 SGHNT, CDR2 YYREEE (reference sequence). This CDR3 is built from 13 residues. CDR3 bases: TGTGCCAGCAGCTTGCAGGAGAGGGAAAAACTGTTTTTT. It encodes CASSLQEREKLFF.

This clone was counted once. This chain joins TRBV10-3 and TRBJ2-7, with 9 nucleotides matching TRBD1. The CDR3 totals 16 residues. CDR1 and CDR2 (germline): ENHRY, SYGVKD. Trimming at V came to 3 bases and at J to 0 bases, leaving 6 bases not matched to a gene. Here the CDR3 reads CAISDSDRGVSYEQYF. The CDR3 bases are TGTGCCATCAGTGACTCCGACAGGGGGGTCTCCTACGAGCAGTACTTC.

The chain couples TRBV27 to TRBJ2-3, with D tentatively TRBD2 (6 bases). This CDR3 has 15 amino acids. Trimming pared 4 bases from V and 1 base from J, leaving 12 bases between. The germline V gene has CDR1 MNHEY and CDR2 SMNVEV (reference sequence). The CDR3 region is CASSWDGGGTDTQYF. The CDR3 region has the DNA TGTGCCAGCAGTTGGGACGGCGGGGGCACAGATACGCAGTATTTT.

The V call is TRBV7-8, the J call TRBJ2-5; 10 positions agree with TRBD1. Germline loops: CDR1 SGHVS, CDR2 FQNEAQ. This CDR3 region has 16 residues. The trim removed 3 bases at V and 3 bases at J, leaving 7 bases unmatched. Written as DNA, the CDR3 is TGTGCCAGCAGCTTGCTTGGGGGACAGGGGAAAGAGACCCAGTACTTC. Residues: CASSLLGGQGKETQYF.

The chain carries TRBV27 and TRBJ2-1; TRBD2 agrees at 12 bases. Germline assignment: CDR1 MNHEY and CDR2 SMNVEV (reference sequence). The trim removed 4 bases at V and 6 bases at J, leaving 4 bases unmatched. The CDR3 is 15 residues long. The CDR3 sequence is CASSSLAGGPNEQFF. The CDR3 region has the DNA TGTGCCAGCAGTTCCCTAGCGGGGGGGCCCAATGAGCAGTTCTTC.

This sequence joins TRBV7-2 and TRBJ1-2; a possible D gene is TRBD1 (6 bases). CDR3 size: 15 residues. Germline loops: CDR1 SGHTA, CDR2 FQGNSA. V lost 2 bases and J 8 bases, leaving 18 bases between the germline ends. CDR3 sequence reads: CASSLMGSGAGGYTF. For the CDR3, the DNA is TGTGCCAGCAGCTTAATGGGCTCGGGGGCTGGGGGCTACACCTTC.

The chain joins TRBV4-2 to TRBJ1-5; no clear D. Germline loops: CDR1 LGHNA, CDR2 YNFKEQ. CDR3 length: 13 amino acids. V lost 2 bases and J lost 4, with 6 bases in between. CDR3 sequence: CASSQIRNQPQHF. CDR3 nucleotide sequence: TGTGCCAGCAGCCAAATCCGAAATCAGCCCCAGCATTTT.

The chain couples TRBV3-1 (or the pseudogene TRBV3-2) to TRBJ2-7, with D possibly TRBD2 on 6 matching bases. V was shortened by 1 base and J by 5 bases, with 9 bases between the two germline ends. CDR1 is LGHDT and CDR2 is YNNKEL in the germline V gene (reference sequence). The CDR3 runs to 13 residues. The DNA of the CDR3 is TGTGCCAGCAGCCAAGGAGGAGGGGACGAGCAGTACTTC. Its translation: CASSQGGGDEQYF.

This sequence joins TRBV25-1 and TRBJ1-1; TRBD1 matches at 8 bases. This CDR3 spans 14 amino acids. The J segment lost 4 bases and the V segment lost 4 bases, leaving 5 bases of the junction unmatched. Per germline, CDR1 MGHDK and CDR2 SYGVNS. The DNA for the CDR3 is TGTGCCAGCAGTGCCGACAGGGGAATCACTGAAGCTTTCTTT. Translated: CASSADRGITEAFF.

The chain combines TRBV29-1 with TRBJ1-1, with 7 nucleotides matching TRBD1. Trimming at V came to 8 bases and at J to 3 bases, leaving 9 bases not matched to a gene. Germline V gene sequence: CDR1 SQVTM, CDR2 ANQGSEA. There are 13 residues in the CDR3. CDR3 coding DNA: TGCAGCATACACAGGGGCTGGGACACTGAAGCTTTCTTT. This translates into CSIHRGWDTEAFF.

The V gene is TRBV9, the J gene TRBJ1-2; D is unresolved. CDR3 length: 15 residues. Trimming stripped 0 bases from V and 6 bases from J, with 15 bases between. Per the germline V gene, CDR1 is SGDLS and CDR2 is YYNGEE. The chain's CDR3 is CASSVDGVGSDGYTF. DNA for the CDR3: TGTGCCAGCAGCGTAGACGGGGTTGGTTCCGATGGCTACACCTTC.

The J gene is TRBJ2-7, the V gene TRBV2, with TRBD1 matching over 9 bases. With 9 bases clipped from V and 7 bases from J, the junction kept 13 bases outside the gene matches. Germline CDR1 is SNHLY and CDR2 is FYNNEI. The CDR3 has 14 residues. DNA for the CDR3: TGTGCCAGTCGGAGGGACAGGGACCTCTGGGAGCAGTACTTC. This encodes CASRRDRDLWEQYF.

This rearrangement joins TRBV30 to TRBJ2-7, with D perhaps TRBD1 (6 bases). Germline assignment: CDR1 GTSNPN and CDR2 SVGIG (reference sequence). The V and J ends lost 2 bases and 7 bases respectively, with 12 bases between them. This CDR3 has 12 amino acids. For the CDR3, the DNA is TGTGCCTGGAGTCCTTCCAGGGGTGAGCAGTACTTC. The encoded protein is CAWSPSRGEQYF.

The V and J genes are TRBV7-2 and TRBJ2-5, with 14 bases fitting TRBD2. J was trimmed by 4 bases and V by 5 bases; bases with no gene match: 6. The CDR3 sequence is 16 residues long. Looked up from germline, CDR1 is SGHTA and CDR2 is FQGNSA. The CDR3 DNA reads TGTGCCAGCAGCCACGGGACTAGCGGGGGAGGAGAGACCCAGTACTTC. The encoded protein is CASSHGTSGGGETQYF. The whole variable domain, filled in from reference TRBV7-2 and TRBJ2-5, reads GAGVSQSPSNKVTEKGKDVELRCDPISGHTALYWYRQSLGQGLEFLIYFQGNSAPDKSGLPSDRFSAERTGGSVSTLTIQRTQQEDSAVYLCASSHGTSGGGETQYFGPGTRLLVL.

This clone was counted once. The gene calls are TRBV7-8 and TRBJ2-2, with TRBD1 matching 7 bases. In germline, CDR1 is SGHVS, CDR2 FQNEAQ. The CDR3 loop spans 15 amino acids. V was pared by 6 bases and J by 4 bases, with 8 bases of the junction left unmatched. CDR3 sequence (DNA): TGTGCCAGCAGAACACAGGGGTCGGGCACCGGGGAGCTGTTTTTT. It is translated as CASRTQGSGTGELFF.

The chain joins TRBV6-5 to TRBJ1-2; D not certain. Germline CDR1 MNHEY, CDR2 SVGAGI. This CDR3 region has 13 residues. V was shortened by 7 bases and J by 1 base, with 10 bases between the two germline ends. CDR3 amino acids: CASTLTDNYGYTF. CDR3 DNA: TGTGCCAGCACTCTCACAGATAACTATGGCTACACCTTC.

The CDR3 DNA is TGTGCCAGCAGTTACGATACTGATACGCAGTATTTT. It specifies CASSYDTDTQYF. The chain has TRBV6-6 and TRBJ2-3; the D is unclear. This CDR3 contains 12 residues. Germline V gene sequence: CDR1 MNHNY, CDR2 SVGAGI (reference sequence). V was shortened by 2 bases and J by 6 bases, with 6 bases between the two germline ends.

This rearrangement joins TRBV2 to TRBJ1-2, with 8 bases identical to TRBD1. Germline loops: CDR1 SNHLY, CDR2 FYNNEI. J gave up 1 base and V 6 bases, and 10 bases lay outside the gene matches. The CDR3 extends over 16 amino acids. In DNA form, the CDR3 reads TGTGCCAGCAGCCAAGACAGGGGAAAGGTTAACTATGGCTACACCTTC. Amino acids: CASSQDRGKVNYGYTF. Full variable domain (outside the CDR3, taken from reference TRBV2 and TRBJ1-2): EPEVTQTPSHQVTQMGQEVILRCVPISNHLYFYWYRQILGQKVEFLVSFYNNEISEKSEIFDDQFSVERPDGSNFTLKIRSTKLEDSAMYFCASSQDRGKVNYGYTFGSGTRLTVV.